The next 27 T cell receptor beta chains were all read from a single sample in a study of blood T cell repertoires in COVID-19. Sequencing was performed with immunoSEQ multiplex PCR; in TCRdb, only in-frame clones are kept and a portion is missing. Of under 200,000 clones listed, 65% to 85% are singletons. Sequencing was carried out using peripheral blood. The receptors originated from a human donor with acute or convalescent COVID-19. The donor label of this sample is uncertain.

This chain joins TRBV19 and TRBJ2-5; 8 nucleotides agree with TRBD1. V lost 8 bases and J lost 1; bases outside the gene matches: 3. The V gene's germline CDR1 is LNHDA and CDR2 SQIVND (reference sequence). The CDR3 length is 13 residues. The CDR3 region has the DNA TGTGCCAGTCGACAGGGGTCCCAAGAGACCCAGTACTTC. Translated, it gives CASRQGSQETQYF.

The rearrangement uses TRBV30 and TRBJ2-7; 11 nucleotides align to TRBD1. Trimming cost V 3 bases and J 3 bases; bases outside gene matches: 4. CDR3 size: 14 residues. Germline assignment: CDR1 GTSNPN and CDR2 SVGIG (reference sequence). CDR3: CAWSSGTGGYEQYF. In nucleotides, the CDR3 is TGTGCCTGGAGCTCTGGGACAGGGGGCTACGAGCAGTACTTC.

The chain is built from TRBV7-3 and TRBJ1-3, with D unclear. V lost 0 bases, J lost 3 bases, and 9 bases lay in between. CDR1 and CDR2 from the germline V gene are SGHTA and FQGTGA. This CDR3 is built from 15 residues. The CDR3 protein is CASSLTGQFGNTIYF. CDR3 nucleotides: TGTGCCAGCAGCTTAACGGGCCAGTTTGGAAACACCATATATTTT.

The rearrangement joins TRBV28 to TRBJ1-2, with 9 bases that match TRBD1. Germline V gene sequence: CDR1 MDHEN, CDR2 SYDVKM. J lost 4 bases, V lost 6 bases, and 9 bases had no gene match. The CDR3 length is 15 residues. The CDR3 nucleotides read TGTGCCAGCAGAGATCCGGGACAGGGTGGCTATGGCTACACCTTC. Translation gives CASRDPGQGGYGYTF.

The V and J genes are TRBV5-1 and TRBJ2-3; 10 positions agree with TRBD2. This CDR3 is built from 17 residues. V shed 4 bases and J 0 bases; nucleotides not matched to a gene: 8. Germline V gene data show CDR1 as SGHRS and CDR2 as YFSETQ. CDR3 region: CASSQTTSGPSTDTQYF. Written as DNA, the CDR3 is TGCGCCAGCAGCCAAACGACTAGCGGGCCAAGCACAGATACGCAGTATTTT.

The V call is TRBV29-1, the J call TRBJ2-3; 9 bases fit TRBD1. Germline values: CDR1 SQVTM, CDR2 ANQGSEA. This CDR3 contains 12 residues. J was trimmed by 5 bases and V by 8 bases; bases with no gene match: 5. As DNA, the CDR3 is TGCAGCATGGGACAGGGCGGAGATACGCAGTATTTT. Amino acid sequence: CSMGQGGDTQYF.

The chain uses TRBV19 and TRBJ2-1; 10 nucleotides agree with TRBD2. The CDR3 is 14 amino acids. Germline CDR1 LNHDA, CDR2 SQIVND (reference sequence). With V trimmed by 2 bases and J by 13 bases, 8 bases remained unmatched. The CDR3 DNA reads as TGTGCCAGTAGTATACAGCTAGCGGGAGAAGTACAGTTCTTC. Protein sequence: CASSIQLAGEVQFF.

The CDR3 sequence is CASSLPDRGISPLHF. The CDR3 coding sequence is TGCGCCAGCAGCTTGCCGGACAGGGGAATTTCACCCCTCCACTTT. The chain employs TRBV5-1 and TRBJ1-6, with 9 positions matching TRBD1. This CDR3 is built from 15 residues. V lost 1 base to trimming and J lost 9 bases; unmatched junction nucleotides: 5. Germline V lookup: CDR1 SGHRS, CDR2 YFSETQ. Drawing the rest from reference TRBV5-1 and TRBJ1-6, the complete variable domain is KAGVTQTPRYLIKTRGQQVTLSCSPISGHRSVSWYQQTPGQGLQFLFEYFSETQRNKGNFPGRFSGRQFSNSRSEMNVSTLELGDSALYLCASSLPDRGISPLHFGNGTRLTVT.

This clone came up a few times. The CDR3 region is CASRPQGASAEKLFF. The DNA for the CDR3 is TGTGCCAGCAGACCACAGGGGGCTTCTGCTGAAAAACTGTTTTTT. The chain links TRBV28 to TRBJ1-4; TRBD1 matches at 9 bases. There are 15 residues in the CDR3. J lost 7 bases, V lost 6 bases, and 9 bases had no gene match. Germline CDR1 reads MDHEN; CDR2 reads SYDVKM.

The rearrangement joins TRBV3-1 (or the pseudogene TRBV3-2) to TRBJ1-6; D not resolved. With 4 bases removed from V and 14 bases from J, the gap between germline ends came to 21 bases. This CDR3 is built from 15 residues. CDR1 is LGHDT and CDR2 is YNNKEL in the germline V gene (reference sequence). The CDR3 spells CASSPFGREDRSLHF. The CDR3 DNA follows: TGTGCCAGCAGCCCTTTCGGGAGGGAAGATCGGTCCCTCCACTTT.

A single count supports this clone. V and J are TRBV19 and TRBJ1-6; a possible D gene is TRBD1 (5 bases). The CDR3 runs 13 residues. V lost 2 bases and J lost 7, with 6 bases in between. Per the germline V gene, CDR1 is LNHDA and CDR2 is SQIVND (reference sequence). CDR3 in amino acids: CASSIRGNSPLHF. In nucleotides, the CDR3 is TGTGCCAGTAGTATACGGGGGAATTCACCCCTCCACTTT.

V and J are TRBV2 and TRBJ1-4, with 7 nucleotides matching TRBD1. This CDR3 contains 14 residues. V shed 6 bases, J shed 0 bases, and the junction held 1 base outside the gene matches. The germline gives CDR1 SNHLY, CDR2 FYNNEI. CDR3 region: CASSTGATNEKLFF. The CDR3 nucleotides are TGTGCCAGCAGCACAGGGGCAACTAATGAAAAACTGTTTTTT.

In its sample, this clone was seen a few times. The J gene is TRBJ1-5, the V gene TRBV3-1 (or the pseudogene TRBV3-2); D is uncertain. Germline V gene lookup returns CDR1 LGHDT and CDR2 YNNKEL (reference sequence). This CDR3 contains 12 residues. V was cut by 1 base and J by 5 bases, with 3 bases left in between. This chain's CDR3 is CASSQADQPQHF. The CDR3 DNA is TGTGCCAGCAGCCAAGCCGATCAGCCCCAGCATTTT.

The CDR3 protein is CASSAPTGGRSPLHF. CDR3 in DNA: TGTGCCAGCAGTGCCCCGACAGGGGGCCGGTCACCCCTCCACTTT. The rearrangement joins TRBV6-4 to TRBJ1-6, with 10 bases that match TRBD1. After removal of 4 bases from V and 10 bases from J, the junction contained 7 bases not matched to a gene. This CDR3 spans 15 amino acids. Germline assignment: CDR1 MRHNA and CDR2 SNTAGT.

V usage is TRBV9 and J usage is TRBJ2-2, with 9 bases identical to TRBD1. V shed 2 bases and J 7 bases; nucleotides not matched to a gene: 6. The CDR3 is 15 residues long. The germline V gene has CDR1 SGDLS and CDR2 YYNGEE. CDR3 sequence reads: CASSVQTGGIGELFF. The CDR3 DNA sequence: TGTGCCAGCAGCGTTCAAACAGGGGGCATCGGGGAGCTGTTTTTT.

The V gene is TRBV6-1, the J gene TRBJ2-5; D is unresolved. The ends were cut back, 3 bases at V and 0 bases at J, with 11 bases in the middle. This CDR3 region has 15 residues. CDR1 and CDR2 from the germline V gene are MNHNS and SASEGT. The chain's CDR3 is CASSDATEYQETQYF. In DNA form, the CDR3 reads TGTGCCAGCAGTGACGCCACGGAGTACCAAGAGACCCAGTACTTC.

This rearrangement joins TRBV4-1 to TRBJ2-2, with TRBD1 identical over 8 bases. This CDR3 spans 18 amino acids. Germline V gene sequence: CDR1 MGHRA, CDR2 YSYEKL. V dropped 0 bases and J dropped 2; count of bases not matched to a gene: 8. The CDR3 DNA reads TGCGCCAGCAGCCAAGATGGGGCAGGGGGCCATAACACCGGGGAGCTGTTTTTT. This translates into CASSQDGAGGHNTGELFF.

The chain links TRBV6-5 to TRBJ2-7, with unresolved D. The length of the CDR3 is 15 residues. CDR1 MNHEY and CDR2 SVGAGI come from the germline V gene. The germline V and J ends were trimmed by 0 bases and 1 base, with 10 bases remaining between them. CDR3 region: CASSYSMGRSYEQYF. The CDR3 DNA sequence: TGTGCCAGCAGTTACTCTATGGGCCGTTCCTACGAGCAGTACTTC.

The chain has TRBV6-5 and TRBJ2-5; TRBD2 aligns across 11 bases. Trimming at V came to 8 bases and at J to 1 base, leaving 6 bases not matched to a gene. The CDR3 sequence is 15 residues long. Germline assignment: CDR1 MNHEY and CDR2 SVGAGI. The CDR3 region has the DNA TGTGCCAGCTGTTTAGCGGGGGGGCCCCAAGAGACCCAGTACTTC. It yields the protein CASCLAGGPQETQYF.

The chain uses TRBV20-1 and TRBJ1-5, with a possible D match to TRBD1 (6 bases). CDR1 is DFQATT, CDR2 SNEGSKA, per germline (reference sequence). This CDR3 is 15 amino acids long. With 3 bases removed from V and 0 bases from J, the gap between germline ends came to 12 bases. The CDR3 DNA is TGCAGTGCTAGTATCCCAGGGGTTAGCAATCAGCCCCAGCATTTT. It codes for CSASIPGVSNQPQHF.

The rearrangement uses TRBV11-3 and TRBJ2-2; 7 bases are shared with TRBD1. The CDR3 has 15 residues. Germline V lookup: CDR1 SGHNT, CDR2 YENEEA. V was pared by 5 bases and J by 4 bases, with 7 bases of the junction left unmatched. CDR3 nucleotides: TGTGCCAGCAGCCAGACGACAGGGCGCACCGGGGAGCTGTTTTTT. Its protein product is CASSQTTGRTGELFF.

The V and J genes are TRBV9 and TRBJ1-1; no definite D call. CDR3 length: 13 residues. The ends were cut back, 0 bases at V and 1 base at J, with 4 bases in the middle. In germline, CDR1 is SGDLS, CDR2 YYNGEE. CDR3 sequence reads: CASSVDGNTEAFF. CDR3 nucleotide sequence: TGTGCCAGCAGCGTAGACGGGAACACTGAAGCTTTCTTT.

This chain uses TRBV3-1 (or the pseudogene TRBV3-2) with TRBJ2-1; perhaps TRBD2 as D (6 bases). V lost 5 bases and J lost 6, with 11 bases in between. CDR1 and CDR2 (germline): LGHDT, YNNKEL (reference sequence). CDR3 length: 13 residues. The DNA for the CDR3 is TGTGCCAGCAGCAAGACTAGAGGCAATGAGCAGTTCTTC. Protein sequence: CASSKTRGNEQFF.

This chain joins TRBV5-1 and TRBJ1-6; D is uncertain. In germline, CDR1 is SGHRS, CDR2 YFSETQ. V lost 4 bases and J 10 bases, leaving 18 bases between the germline ends. The CDR3 contains 15 residues. CDR3 in amino acids: CASSPDTTLWSPLHF. CDR3 DNA sequence: TGCGCCAGCAGCCCGGATACGACTCTTTGGTCACCCCTCCACTTT.

This chain uses TRBV7-6 with TRBJ2-3, with 8 nucleotides matching TRBD2. The V segment lost 9 bases and the J segment 1 base; nucleotides outside the gene matches: 9. Germline V gene data show CDR1 as SGHVS and CDR2 as FNYEAQ. CDR3 size: 15 residues. The CDR3 DNA reads TGTGCCAGGATTAAGAGCGGGAGCGGCACAGATACGCAGTATTTT. Translating it yields CARIKSGSGTDTQYF.

The rearrangement joins TRBV6-6 to TRBJ2-3, with D perhaps matching TRBD1 (6 bases). The CDR3 is made up of 16 amino acids. Per the germline V gene, CDR1 is MNHNY and CDR2 is SVGAGI (reference sequence). Deletions cut 0 bases from V and 2 bases from J, with 12 bases between. The CDR3 is CASSYSRDTNTDTQYF. The CDR3, as DNA: TGTGCCAGCAGTTACTCGAGGGACACCAACACAGATACGCAGTATTTT.

The rearrangement links TRBV5-1 to TRBJ2-3, with 7 bases that match TRBD1. CDR3 length: 16 residues. The V gene's germline CDR1 is SGHRS and CDR2 YFSETQ. The junction had 7 bases not matched to a gene; V was cut back by 0 bases and J by 3 bases. The CDR3 nucleotides read TGCGCCAGCAGCTTGGAGGATAGGGGGCAGACAGATACGCAGTATTTT. As protein: CASSLEDRGQTDTQYF.